What follows describes a single TCR beta chain. This entry comes from a study of OX40 agonist ivuxolimab in advanced cancers. Germline assignment: CDR1 SGHRS and CDR2 YFSETQ. This CDR3 is built from 15 residues. Losses at the gene ends were 1 base for V and 7 bases for J; bases not matched to a gene: 8. Produced via immunoSEQ multiplex PCR; TCRdb's table is partial and in-frame only. The sample includes 25,000 to 40,000 clones, less than 85% seen only once; the top ten take 20% to 25%. The material sequenced was CD4+ or CD8+ T cells sorted from blood, taken in a trial of the OX40 agonist ivuxolimab. The sequence was obtained from an adult with an advanced solid tumor such as melanoma, head and neck, liver or kidney cancer. V gene TRBV5-1 combines with J gene TRBJ2-7; TRBD1 matches 10 bases. CDR3 residues: CASSLWGTGEVEQYF. In DNA form, the CDR3 reads TGCGCCAGCAGCTTGTGGGGGACAGGGGAGGTTGAGCAGTACTTC.